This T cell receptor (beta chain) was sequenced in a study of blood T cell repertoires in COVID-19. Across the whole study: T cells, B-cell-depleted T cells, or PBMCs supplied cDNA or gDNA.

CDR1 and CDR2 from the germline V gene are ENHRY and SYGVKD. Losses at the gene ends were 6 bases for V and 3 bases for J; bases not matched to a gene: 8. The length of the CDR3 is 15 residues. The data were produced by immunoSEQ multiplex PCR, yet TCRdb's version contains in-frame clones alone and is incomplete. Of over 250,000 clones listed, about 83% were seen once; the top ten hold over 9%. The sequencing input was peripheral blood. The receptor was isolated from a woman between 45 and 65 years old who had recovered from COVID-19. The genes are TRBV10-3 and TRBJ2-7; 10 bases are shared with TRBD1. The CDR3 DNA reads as TGTGCCATCAGGGGGGGACAGGGGATGAACTACGAGCAGTACTTC. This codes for CAIRGGQGMNYEQYF.